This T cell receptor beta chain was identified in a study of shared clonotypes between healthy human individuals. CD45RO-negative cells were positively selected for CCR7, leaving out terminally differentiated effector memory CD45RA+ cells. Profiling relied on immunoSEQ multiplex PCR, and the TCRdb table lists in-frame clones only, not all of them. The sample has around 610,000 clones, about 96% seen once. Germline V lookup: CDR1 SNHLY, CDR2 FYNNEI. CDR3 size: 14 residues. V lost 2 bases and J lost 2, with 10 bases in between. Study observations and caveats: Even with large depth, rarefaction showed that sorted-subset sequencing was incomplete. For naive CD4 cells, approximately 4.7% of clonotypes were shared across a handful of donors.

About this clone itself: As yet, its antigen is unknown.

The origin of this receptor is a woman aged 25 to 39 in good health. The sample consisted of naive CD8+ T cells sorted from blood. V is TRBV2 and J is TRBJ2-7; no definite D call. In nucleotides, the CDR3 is TGTGCCAGCAGTGAACAACCTCGGGCCTACGAGCAGTACTTC. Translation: CASSEQPRAYEQYF.